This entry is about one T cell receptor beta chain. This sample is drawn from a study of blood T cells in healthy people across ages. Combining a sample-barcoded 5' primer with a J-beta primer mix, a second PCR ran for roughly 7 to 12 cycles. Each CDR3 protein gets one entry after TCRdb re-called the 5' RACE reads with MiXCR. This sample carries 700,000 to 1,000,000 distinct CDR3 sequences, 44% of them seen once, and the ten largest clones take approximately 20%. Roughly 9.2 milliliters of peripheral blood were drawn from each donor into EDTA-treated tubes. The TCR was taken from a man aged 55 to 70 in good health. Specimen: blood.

The CDR3 coding sequence is TGTGCCAGCAGCCCCAAACAGGGTGTAGGCGAGCAGTACTTC. Amino acid sequence: CASSPKQGVGEQYF. This chain links TRBV7-9 with TRBJ2-7, with D possibly matching TRBD1 (6 bases). Trimming removed 5 bases at V and 6 bases at J, with 17 bases between. In germline, CDR1 is SEHNR, CDR2 FQNEAQ (reference sequence). This CDR3 has 14 amino acids. Looking up the rest from reference TRBV7-9 and TRBJ2-7 gives the full variable domain: DTGVSQNPRHKITKRGQNVTFRCDPISEHNRLYWYRQTLGQGPEFLTYFQNEAQLEKSRLLSDRFSAERPKGSFSTLEIQRTEQGDSAMYLCASSPKQGVGEQYFGPGTRLTVT.